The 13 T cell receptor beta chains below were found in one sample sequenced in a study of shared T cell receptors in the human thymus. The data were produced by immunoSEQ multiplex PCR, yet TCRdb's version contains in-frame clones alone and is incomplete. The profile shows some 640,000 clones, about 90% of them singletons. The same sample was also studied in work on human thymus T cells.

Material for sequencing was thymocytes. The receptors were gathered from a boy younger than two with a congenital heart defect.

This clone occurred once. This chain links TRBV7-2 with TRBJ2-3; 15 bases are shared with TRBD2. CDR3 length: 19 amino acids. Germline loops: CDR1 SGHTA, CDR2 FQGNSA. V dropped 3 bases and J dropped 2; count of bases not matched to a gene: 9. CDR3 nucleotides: TGTGCCAGCAGCTTTGGACTAGCGGGAGGGTCACGGAACACAGATACGCAGTATTTT. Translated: CASSFGLAGGSRNTDTQYF. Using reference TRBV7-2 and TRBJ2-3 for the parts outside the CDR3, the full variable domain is GAGVSQSPSNKVTEKGKDVELRCDPISGHTALYWYRQSLGQGLEFLIYFQGNSAPDKSGLPSDRFSAERTGGSVSTLTIQRTQQEDSAVYLCASSFGLAGGSRNTDTQYFGPGTRLTVL.

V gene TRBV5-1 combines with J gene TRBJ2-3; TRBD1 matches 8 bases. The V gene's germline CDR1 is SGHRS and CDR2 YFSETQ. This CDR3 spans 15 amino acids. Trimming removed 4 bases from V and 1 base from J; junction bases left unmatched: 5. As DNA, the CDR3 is TGCGCCAGCAGCGAATCGGGACAGGGCACAGATACGCAGTATTTT. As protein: CASSESGQGTDTQYF.

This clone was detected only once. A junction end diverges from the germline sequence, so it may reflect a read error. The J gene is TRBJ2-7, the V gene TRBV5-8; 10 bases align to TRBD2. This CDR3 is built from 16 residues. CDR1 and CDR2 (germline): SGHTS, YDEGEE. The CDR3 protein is CASRLQRLAGDGEQYF. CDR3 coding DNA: TGTGCCAGCCGCTTACAGAGACTAGCGGGCGACGGCGAGCAGTACTTC.

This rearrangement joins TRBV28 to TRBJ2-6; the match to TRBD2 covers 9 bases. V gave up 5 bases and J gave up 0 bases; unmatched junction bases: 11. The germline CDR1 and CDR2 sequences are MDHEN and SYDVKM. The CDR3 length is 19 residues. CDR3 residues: CASSPHETSGSSGANVLTF. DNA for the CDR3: TGTGCCAGCAGTCCCCATGAGACTAGCGGCAGCTCTGGGGCCAACGTCCTGACTTTC. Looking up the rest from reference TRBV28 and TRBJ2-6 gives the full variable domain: DVKVTQSSRYLVKRTGEKVFLECVQDMDHENMFWYRQDPGLGLRLIYFSYDVKMKEKGDIPEGYSVSREKKERFSLILESASTNQTSMYLCASSPHETSGSSGANVLTFGAGSRLTVL.

The CDR3 DNA follows: TGTGCCAGCAGTACCCGGGGACTAGCGGGGGCTCCCGCCTACGAGCAGTACTTC. Its protein is CASSTRGLAGAPAYEQYF. The rearrangement joins TRBV27 to TRBJ2-7; TRBD2 aligns across 14 bases. The length of the CDR3 is 18 residues. Germline CDR1 MNHEY, CDR2 SMNVEV (reference sequence). Losses at the gene ends were 5 bases for V and 2 bases for J; bases not matched to a gene: 11.

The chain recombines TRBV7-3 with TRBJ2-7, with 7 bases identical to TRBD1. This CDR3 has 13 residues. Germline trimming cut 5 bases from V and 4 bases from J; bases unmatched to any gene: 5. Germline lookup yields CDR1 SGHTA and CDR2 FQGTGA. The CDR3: CASSPTGAYEQYF. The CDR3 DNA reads TGTGCCAGCAGCCCTACAGGGGCTTACGAGCAGTACTTC.

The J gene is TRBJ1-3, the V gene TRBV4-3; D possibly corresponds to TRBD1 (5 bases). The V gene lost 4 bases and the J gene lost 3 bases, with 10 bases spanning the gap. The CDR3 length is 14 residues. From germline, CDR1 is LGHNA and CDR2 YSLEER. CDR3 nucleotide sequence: TGCGCCAGCAGCCTAAAGGGGCTTGGAAACACCATATATTTT. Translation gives CASSLKGLGNTIYF.

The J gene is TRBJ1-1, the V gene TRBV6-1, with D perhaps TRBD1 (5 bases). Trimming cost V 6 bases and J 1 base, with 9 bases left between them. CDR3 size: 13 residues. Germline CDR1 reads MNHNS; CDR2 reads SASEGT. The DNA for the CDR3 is TGTGCCAGCAGCTACAGGAAGAACACTGAAGCTTTCTTT. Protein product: CASSYRKNTEAFF.

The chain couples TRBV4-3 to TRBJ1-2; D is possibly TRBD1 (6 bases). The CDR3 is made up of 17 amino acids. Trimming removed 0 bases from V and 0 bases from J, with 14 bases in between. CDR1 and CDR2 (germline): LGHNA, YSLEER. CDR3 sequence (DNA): TGCGCCAGCAGCCAAGATAGCCAGGGGAATCCTAACTATGGCTACACCTTC. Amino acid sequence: CASSQDSQGNPNYGYTF.

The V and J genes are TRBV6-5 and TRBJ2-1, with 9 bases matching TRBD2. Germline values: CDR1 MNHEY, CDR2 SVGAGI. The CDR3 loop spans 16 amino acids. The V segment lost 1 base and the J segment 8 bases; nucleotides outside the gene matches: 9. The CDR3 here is CASSYLASGDFDEQFF. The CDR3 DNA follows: TGTGCCAGCAGTTACTTGGCTAGCGGGGATTTCGATGAGCAGTTCTTC.

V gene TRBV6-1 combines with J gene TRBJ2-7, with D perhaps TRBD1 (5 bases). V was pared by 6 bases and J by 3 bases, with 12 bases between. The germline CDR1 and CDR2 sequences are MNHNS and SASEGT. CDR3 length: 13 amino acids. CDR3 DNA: TGTGCCAGCAGCCCTAGGGGCCACTACGAGCAGTACTTC. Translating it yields CASSPRGHYEQYF.

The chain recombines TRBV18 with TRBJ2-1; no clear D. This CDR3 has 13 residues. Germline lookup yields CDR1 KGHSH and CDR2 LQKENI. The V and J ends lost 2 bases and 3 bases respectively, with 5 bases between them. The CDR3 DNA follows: TGTGCCAGCTCACCATCTCTCTACAATGAGCAGTTCTTC. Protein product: CASSPSLYNEQFF.

The CDR3 here is CASLPETNYGYTF. The CDR3 DNA reads TGTGCCAGTCTCCCAGAAACTAACTATGGCTACACCTTC. The chain recombines TRBV28 with TRBJ1-2; D is unresolved. The CDR3 is 13 residues long. Germline V CDR1 and CDR2: MDHEN, SYDVKM. The V end lost 9 bases, the J end lost 0 bases, and 11 bases lay between the germline ends.